A single sample gave rise to the 27 T cell receptor beta chains below, sequenced in a study of early T cells in non-severe SARS-CoV-2 infection. TCRdb reprocessed the 5' RACE reads with MiXCR, giving one entry per CDR3 protein. The repertoire holds under 90,000 distinct CDR3 sequences, with about 15% as singletons. The sequencing sample was made of whole blood. The receptors were sampled from an adult who was a healthcare worker with PCR-confirmed SARS-CoV-2 infection or an uninfected control (not recorded which).

The rearrangement links TRBV6-6 to TRBJ2-2, with D possibly TRBD1 on 5 matching bases. V dropped 5 bases and J dropped 8 bases, with 18 bases sitting between them. This CDR3 is built from 15 residues. The germline V gene has CDR1 MNHNY and CDR2 SVGAGI (reference sequence). This chain's CDR3 is CASSPPPGSGGELFF. The CDR3, as DNA: TGTGCCAGCAGTCCCCCGCCAGGGTCAGGAGGGGAGCTGTTTTTT.

This clonotype was observed a handful of times. The rearrangement joins TRBV7-2 to TRBJ2-5; TRBD2 might be the D (5 bases). The CDR3 has 15 residues. V shed 4 bases and J shed 0 bases, with 12 bases lying between them. CDR1 SGHTA and CDR2 FQGNSA come from the germline V gene. This CDR3 reads CASSSLGLDQETQYF. CDR3 nucleotides: TGTGCCAGCAGCTCCCTCGGACTCGACCAAGAGACCCAGTACTTC. Full variable domain (outside the CDR3, taken from reference TRBV7-2 and TRBJ2-5): GAGVSQSPSNKVTEKGKDVELRCDPISGHTALYWYRQSLGQGLEFLIYFQGNSAPDKSGLPSDRFSAERTGGSVSTLTIQRTQQEDSAVYLCASSSLGLDQETQYFGPGTRLLVL.

This clonotype has just a few counts. This chain joins TRBV3-1 and TRBJ1-3; D is perhaps TRBD1 (6 bases). Germline lookup yields CDR1 LGHDT and CDR2 YNNKEL (reference sequence). The CDR3 consists of 18 residues. Trimming shortened V by 4 bases and J by 0 bases, and 19 bases separated the two germline ends. The CDR3 region is CASSPEGGTSRSGNTIYF. The DNA of the CDR3 is TGTGCCAGCAGCCCCGAAGGAGGGACATCGCGCTCTGGAAACACCATATATTTT. The full variable domain, its missing parts supplied by reference TRBV3-1 and TRBJ1-3, is DTAVSQTPKYLVTQMGNDKSIKCEQNLGHDTMYWYKQDSKKFLKIMFSYNNKELIINETVPNRFSPKSPDKAHLNLHINSLELGDSAVYFCASSPEGGTSRSGNTIYFGEGSWLTVV.

Notes on this clonotype: Germline is not matched at one junction end, which may reflect a read error. The rearrangement links TRBV7-7 to TRBJ2-3; the D is unclear. Germline V gives CDR1 SSHAT, CDR2 FNYEAQ (reference sequence). This CDR3 spans 16 amino acids. The CDR3 DNA is TGTGCTAGCAGCGCCACATTGGGGATGGGCACAGATACGCAGTATTTT. Its translation is CASSATLGMGTDTQYF. Full variable domain (rest looked up from reference TRBV7-7 and TRBJ2-3): GAGVSQSPRYKVTKRGQDVTLRCDPISSHATLYWYQQALGQGPEFLTYFNYEAQPDKSGLPSDRFSAERPEGSISTLTIQRTEQRDSAMYRCASSATLGMGTDTQYFGPGTRLTVL.

CDR3 in DNA: TGTGCCAGCACAGGGCGAACGAACACCGGGGAGCTGTTTTTT. Encoded protein: CASTGRTNTGELFF. The chain carries TRBV19 and TRBJ2-2; a weak D match, TRBD1 (6 bases). The CDR3 covers 14 residues. V lost 9 bases and J 0 bases, leaving 11 bases between the germline ends. The germline CDR1 and CDR2 sequences are LNHDA and SQIVND (reference sequence).

This chain connects TRBV6-5 to TRBJ1-1; D may be TRBD1 (6 bases). CDR3 length: 14 amino acids. V was shortened by 1 base and J by 2 bases, with 8 bases between the two germline ends. In germline, CDR1 is MNHEY, CDR2 SVGAGI. The chain's CDR3 is CASSYLGGNTEAFF. Written as DNA, the CDR3 is TGTGCCAGCAGTTACTTAGGGGGTAACACTGAAGCTTTCTTT.

The sample holds many counts of this clonotype. This chain joins TRBV6-6 and TRBJ1-6, with 9 nucleotides matching TRBD1. The CDR3 spans 14 residues. Per the germline V gene, CDR1 is MNHNY and CDR2 is SVGAGI (reference sequence). V lost 7 bases, J lost 6 bases, and 4 bases stayed unmatched. CDR3 nucleotide sequence: TGTGCCAGCACCTTGACAGGGGGTAATTCACCCCTCCACTTT. It is translated as CASTLTGGNSPLHF.

This clonotype was observed at least ten times. V usage is TRBV10-3 and J usage is TRBJ2-3; 9 positions match TRBD2. Trimming took 6 bases from V and 4 from J; bases not matched to a gene: 5. CDR3 size: 14 residues. Germline-derived CDR1 and CDR2 are ENHRY and SYGVKD. The CDR3 DNA follows: TGTGCCATCAGGAGACTAGCGGACGCAGATACGCAGTATTTT. Residues: CAIRRLADADTQYF.

With respect to this clonotype: Because it lacks the conserved phenylalanine or tryptophan at the end, this CDR3 is likely a read error. This chain uses TRBV18 with TRBJ1-3; D is unresolved. Germline lookup yields CDR1 KGHSH and CDR2 LQKENI. V was shortened by 2 bases and J by 3 bases, with 8 bases between the two germline ends. The length of the CDR3 is 14 residues. CDR3 in amino acids: CASSPGGGGNTIYY. CDR3 nucleotide sequence: TGTGCCAGCTCACCAGGTGGAGGTGGAAACACCATATATTAT.

The gene calls are TRBV12-3 or TRBV12-4 and TRBJ2-7; the D call may be TRBD1 or TRBD2 (6 bases each). The V gene lost 3 bases and the J gene lost 2 bases, with 11 bases spanning the gap. The CDR3 has 14 residues. As DNA, the CDR3 is TGTGCCAGCAGTTTTGGGGGGCTCACCTACGAGCAGTACTTC. Translated: CASSFGGLTYEQYF.

This chain connects TRBV12-3 or TRBV12-4 to TRBJ1-1; 8 nucleotides align to TRBD1. V shed 7 bases, J shed 6 bases, and the junction held 13 bases outside the gene matches. The CDR3 runs 15 residues. The CDR3 loop reads CASISAGGVFAEAFF. CDR3 in DNA: TGTGCCAGCATTTCAGCAGGGGGCGTCTTCGCTGAAGCTTTCTTT.

This clonotype came up a few times. CDR3 nucleotide sequence: TGTGCCAGCAGCCAGATACAGGGGGGCACTGAAGCTTTCTTT. Its protein is CASSQIQGGTEAFF. The V call is TRBV4-2, the J call TRBJ1-1; 8 bases match TRBD1. CDR3 length: 14 amino acids. V lost 3 bases to trimming and J lost 4 bases; unmatched junction nucleotides: 4. Germline V gives CDR1 LGHNA, CDR2 YNFKEQ.

The sample holds a few counts of this clonotype. The chain is built from TRBV10-3 and TRBJ2-3; 7 bases map to TRBD1. Trimming took 9 bases from V and 5 from J; bases not matched to a gene: 5. The CDR3 sequence is 12 residues long. Germline CDR1 reads ENHRY; CDR2 reads SYGVKD. CDR3 in DNA: TGTGCCATAGGACAGGACGGAGATACGCAGTATTTT. This encodes CAIGQDGDTQYF.

V gene TRBV6-1 combines with J gene TRBJ1-4, with D possibly TRBD1 on 5 matching bases. Trimming removed 1 base from V and 8 bases from J, with 8 bases in between. The CDR3 consists of 13 residues. The germline gives CDR1 MNHNS, CDR2 SASEGT. Written as DNA, the CDR3 is TGTGCCAGCAGTGAAGAGAGGGGAGAAAAACTGTTTTTT. This translates into CASSEERGEKLFF.

The CDR3 reads CAWSVARLSEAFF. In DNA, the CDR3 is TGTGCCTGGAGTGTAGCCAGGCTTAGTGAAGCTTTCTTT. The chain couples TRBV30 to TRBJ1-1, with D uncertain. CDR1 and CDR2 (germline): GTSNPN, SVGIG (reference sequence). Trimming took 0 bases from V and 7 from J, leaving 12 bases between them. This CDR3 contains 13 residues.

This clonotype was found many times. The chain recombines TRBV7-9 with TRBJ2-3; a possible D gene is TRBD1 (5 bases). Deletions cut 1 base from V and 4 bases from J, with 12 bases between. This CDR3 comprises 15 residues. CDR1 and CDR2 (germline): SEHNR, FQNEAQ (reference sequence). CDR3 nucleotides: TGTGCCAGCAGCTTAGTACAAAGGGGCGCAGATACGCAGTATTTT. The encoded protein is CASSLVQRGADTQYF.

The chain employs TRBV4-3 and TRBJ2-6, with D perhaps TRBD1 (7 bases). V lost 3 bases, J lost 1 base, and 13 bases lay in between. CDR3 length: 17 residues. Germline CDR1 is LGHNA and CDR2 is YSLEER. The DNA of the CDR3 is TGCGCCAGCAGCCAGCGGGACAGCCCATCTGGGGCCAACGTCCTGACTTTC. Translating gives CASSQRDSPSGANVLTF.

The chain uses TRBV19 and TRBJ1-2, with a possible D match to TRBD1 (6 bases). This CDR3 region has 14 residues. Germline V lookup: CDR1 LNHDA, CDR2 SQIVND (reference sequence). V was clipped by 3 bases and J by 5 bases, with 13 bases between them. CDR3 DNA sequence: TGTGCCAGTAGTATCCAGGGGACGAGGTATGGCTACACCTTC. It codes for CASSIQGTRYGYTF.

This clonotype came up many times. V gene TRBV6-5 combines with J gene TRBJ1-6, with D perhaps matching TRBD1 (6 bases). The length of the CDR3 is 15 residues. CDR1 is MNHEY and CDR2 is SVGAGI in the germline V gene. V lost 1 base, J lost 4 bases, and 8 bases lay in between. The CDR3 DNA reads TGTGCCAGCAGTTACTTTGGACAGTATAATTCACCCCTCCACTTT. Residues: CASSYFGQYNSPLHF.

Only a few counts were recorded for this clonotype. This rearrangement joins TRBV12-3 or TRBV12-4 to TRBJ1-2; D possibly corresponds to TRBD1 (5 bases). The CDR3 runs 11 residues. Deletions cut 7 bases from V and 8 bases from J, with 11 bases between. The CDR3 here is CASTIGGGYTF. The CDR3 DNA sequence: TGTGCCAGCACTATCGGGGGAGGCTACACCTTC.

Only a few counts were recorded for this clonotype. The rearrangement links TRBV12-3 or TRBV12-4 to TRBJ1-4; 8 nucleotides line up with TRBD1. V shed 6 bases and J 8 bases; nucleotides not matched to a gene: 8. CDR3 length equals 14 residues. This chain's CDR3 is CASRSTGEAEKLFF. The CDR3 DNA reads as TGTGCCAGCAGGTCGACAGGGGAGGCGGAAAAACTGTTTTTT.

This clonotype was counted only a few times. J is TRBJ2-1 and V is TRBV6-6; 7 bases are a match to TRBD2. The CDR3 runs to 15 residues. After removal of 2 bases from V and 5 bases from J, the junction contained 6 bases not matched to a gene. Germline V gives CDR1 MNHNY, CDR2 SVGAGI (reference sequence). The CDR3 DNA sequence: TGTGCCAGCAGTTACGGGGGGGACGCCGACAATGAGCAGTTCTTC. Protein product: CASSYGGDADNEQFF.

The table lists this clonotype with many counts. The chain employs TRBV10-2 and TRBJ1-1, with TRBD1 matching 7 bases. CDR1 is WSHSY and CDR2 is SAAADI in the germline V gene. Trimming cost V 6 bases and J 2 bases; bases outside gene matches: 6. This CDR3 comprises 14 residues. The CDR3 is CASRPNRGNTEAFF. CDR3 coding DNA: TGCGCCAGCAGACCTAACAGGGGTAACACTGAAGCTTTCTTT.

This clonotype was recorded at least ten times. This chain links TRBV28 with TRBJ2-7; 13 positions agree with TRBD2. CDR1 is MDHEN and CDR2 is SYDVKM in the germline V gene. The V segment lost 5 bases and the J segment 0 bases; nucleotides outside the gene matches: 10. This CDR3 comprises 18 residues. The CDR3 nucleotides are TGTGCCAGCAGTCCACGGGGACTAGCGGGGCCGAGCTCCTACGAGCAGTACTTC. It specifies CASSPRGLAGPSSYEQYF.

This clonotype occurred many times. The J gene is TRBJ1-3, the V gene TRBV6-5; D unclear. Germline V CDR1 and CDR2: MNHEY, SVGAGI. The V gene lost 8 bases and the J gene lost 0 bases, with 11 bases spanning the gap. The CDR3 is 14 amino acids. The CDR3 sequence is CASGGRVSGNTIYF. In DNA form, the CDR3 reads TGTGCCAGCGGAGGGCGGGTCTCTGGAAACACCATATATTTT.

This clonotype came up a few times. V usage is TRBV20-1 and J usage is TRBJ2-7, with 7 bases lining up with TRBD1. The CDR3 loop spans 15 amino acids. Trimming cost V 3 bases and J 6 bases; bases outside gene matches: 14. The germline CDR1 and CDR2 sequences are DFQATT and SNEGSKA (reference sequence). Here the CDR3 DNA reads TGCAGTGCTAGGGCTCCCCACACAGGGGATCCCGAGCAGTACTTC. Amino acids: CSARAPHTGDPEQYF.

This clonotype was seen only a few times. The chain links TRBV7-2 to TRBJ1-2; maybe TRBD1 (6 bases). Germline CDR1 and CDR2: SGHTA and FQGNSA. The CDR3 is 13 residues long. Trimming left V 1 base short and J 4 bases short, with 7 bases between. The CDR3 here is CASSLDRVYGYTF. The CDR3 bases are TGTGCCAGCAGCTTAGACAGGGTCTATGGCTACACCTTC.